The 4 T cell receptor beta chains below were found in one sample sequenced in a study of cytomegalovirus exposure and HLA in healthy donors. Profiled with immunoSEQ multiplex PCR; TCRdb holds only in-frame clones, not every one. The table lists about 58,000 clones, roughly 90% of them singletons. Material for sequencing was PBMCs. The source is a man younger than 30 in good health and CMV-seronegative.

The rearrangement joins TRBV4-2 to TRBJ1-2, with a tentative D call TRBD1 (5 bases). The germline CDR1 and CDR2 sequences are LGHNA and YNFKEQ. There are 15 residues in the CDR3. The V and J ends lost 6 bases and 0 bases respectively, with 14 bases between them. CDR3 nucleotides: TGTGCCAGCAGTCGGACGACAGTAGCTAACTATGGCTACACCTTC. Amino acids: CASSRTTVANYGYTF.

The V and J genes are TRBV7-3 and TRBJ2-1, with 8 bases matching TRBD1. This CDR3 is built from 14 residues. Unmatched junction bases numbered 6, after V lost 5 bases and J lost 6 bases. The V gene's germline CDR1 is SGHTA and CDR2 FQGTGA. CDR3 sequence (DNA): TGTGCCAGCAGCCCCGGGACAGGTCTCAATGAGCAGTTCTTC. Amino acids: CASSPGTGLNEQFF. Full variable domain (remainder filled in from reference TRBV7-3 and TRBJ2-1): GAGVSQTPSNKVTEKGKYVELRCDPISGHTALYWYRQSLGQGPEFLIYFQGTGAADDSGLPNDRFFAVRPEGSVSTLKIQRTERGDSAVYLCASSPGTGLNEQFFGPGTRLTVL.

The CDR3 loop reads CASSSDGLNTEAFF. CDR3 sequence (DNA): TGTGCCAGCAGTTCAGACGGGTTGAACACTGAAGCTTTCTTT. V and J are TRBV6-1 and TRBJ1-1; D remains unclear. V was cut by 5 bases and J by 0 bases, with 10 bases left in between. The CDR3 is 14 residues long. Germline-derived CDR1 and CDR2 are MNHNS and SASEGT.

The J gene is TRBJ1-4, the V gene TRBV9, with 9 bases identical to TRBD1. The V gene end was trimmed by 4 bases and the J gene end by 7 bases; junction bases not matched to a gene: 8. The CDR3 loop spans 15 amino acids. Germline loops: CDR1 SGDLS, CDR2 YYNGEE. The CDR3 protein is CASSPGDREGEKLFF. The CDR3 DNA is TGTGCCAGCAGCCCGGGGGACAGGGAGGGTGAAAAACTGTTTTTT.